This T cell receptor (beta chain) comes out of a study of Ad26.COV2.S vaccination and SARS-CoV-2 variants listed by TCRdb under 2021. About the study as a whole: Vaccine-arm donors came from COV1001, a multicentre, randomized, double-blind, placebo-controlled phase I-IIa trial of Ad26.COV2.S in healthy adults. Ad26.COV2.S was given intramuscularly at 5x10^10 or 1x10^11 viral particles, as a single shot or as two shots 56 days apart. TCRbeta repertoire sequencing was used to assess the specificity and breadth of SARS-CoV-2-reactive T cell receptors after Ad26.COV2.S vaccination. The TCR-sequenced set comprised approximately 30 samples: around 20 Ad26.COV2.S vaccine recipients, 5 placebo recipients and 8 SARS-CoV-2 convalescent individuals. Trial participants were randomized into five groups of five, in which low-dose or high-dose Ad26.COV2.S was given once or twice, or placebo was given on both occasions. Throughout the experiments and outcome assessment, investigators stayed blinded to trial group allocation.

The immunoSEQ Assay was the method used to sequence TCRbeta CDR3 regions. After extraction, genomic DNA underwent amplification by bias-controlled multiplex PCR, followed by high-throughput sequencing. As for the authors' bioinformatics: Collapsing and filtering of sequences were performed to quantify the absolute abundance of each unique TCRbeta CDR3 region. Usable DNA was measured by amplifying reference genes present in all nucleated cells, and TCRbeta template counts were normalized to that usable DNA to estimate T cell fraction. Repertoire TCRs were annotated as SARS-CoV-2-specific by exact matching of V gene, CDR3 amino acid sequence and J gene to a known reactive TCR set. The reference SARS-CoV-2 TCR set was obtained from MIRA and was filtered for enrichment in COVID-19-positive ImmuneCODE repertoires, whereby public or cross-reactive TCRs were removed. Using the MIRA antigens, annotated TCRs were further analysed by specific ORF or by position within an ORF. Breadth was defined as annotated unique rearrangements over total unique productive rearrangements; depth was the summed frequency of those rearrangements. Group comparisons of TCR breadth used two-sided Wilcoxon rank-sum tests. The immuneACCESS repertoire file appears here via TCRdb, limited to in-frame rearrangements. These files lack a portion of the clones; in checked studies, under half of the deficit traces to unresolved V genes, and the cause of the others is not known. That table furnishes V, J and clone size, whereas the DNA furnished D and trimming. This sample is represented by around 300,000 clones; 75% to 90% of them were singletons. The top ten clones comprise around 5% of the sample.

Read against the paper, the sample's treatment or condition label means: around 19 received Ad26.COV2.S at low or high dose, single or two shots; about 5 received placebo; per-sample allocation not given. For vaccine and placebo recipients, repertoires were sequenced using samples collected on day 63 after the first injection. Between 29 July and 7 August 2020, Cohort 1b enrolled 25 adults aged 18-55 years at one site in Boston, USA. As a vaccine, Ad26.COV2.S was a replication-incompetent adenovirus type 26 vector that expressed a prefusion-stabilized SARS-CoV-2 spike protein derived from the original Wuhan strain. Beyond this particular receptor, the publication reports: The study lacked the statistical power to compare responses across vaccine doses or regimens. The authors noted that total T cell responses may have been underestimated by the TCR breadth and depth analyses. After vaccination, substantial breadth of spike-specific CD8+ and CD4+ T cell responses was reported. Non-spike TCR breadth was comparable between vaccine and placebo recipients, consistent with the vaccine containing only spike. Spike-specific TCR breadth was higher in Ad26.COV2.S recipients than in placebo recipients (P = 0.0014).

As regards this clone: The clone's antigen remains unknown. No base qualities exist here, and no much larger clone lies one base off it. Other DNA sequences in this sample translate to the same CDR3.

The germline V gene (reference sequence) sets CDR1 to PRHDT and CDR2 to FYEKMQ. Germline trimming: 2 bases from V, 7 bases from J; junction bases outside gene matches: 12. From cysteine to phenylalanine, the CDR3 is 19 amino acids long. The DNA shown is the 57-base CDR3, in frame from base 1. The chain employs TRBV13 and TRBJ2-1; TRBD2 matches 15 bases in the middle. The TCR was taken from a person aged 18-65 years who received the Ad26.COV2.S COVID-19 vaccine or a placebo. The specimen comprised peripheral blood, sampled in a trial of Ad26.COV2.S vaccine versus placebo. The CDR3 region reads CASSLLSERTSGRGNEQFF. DNA sequence: TGTGCCAGCAGCTTATTATCCGAAAGGACTAGCGGGAGGGGAAATGAGCAGTTCTTC.